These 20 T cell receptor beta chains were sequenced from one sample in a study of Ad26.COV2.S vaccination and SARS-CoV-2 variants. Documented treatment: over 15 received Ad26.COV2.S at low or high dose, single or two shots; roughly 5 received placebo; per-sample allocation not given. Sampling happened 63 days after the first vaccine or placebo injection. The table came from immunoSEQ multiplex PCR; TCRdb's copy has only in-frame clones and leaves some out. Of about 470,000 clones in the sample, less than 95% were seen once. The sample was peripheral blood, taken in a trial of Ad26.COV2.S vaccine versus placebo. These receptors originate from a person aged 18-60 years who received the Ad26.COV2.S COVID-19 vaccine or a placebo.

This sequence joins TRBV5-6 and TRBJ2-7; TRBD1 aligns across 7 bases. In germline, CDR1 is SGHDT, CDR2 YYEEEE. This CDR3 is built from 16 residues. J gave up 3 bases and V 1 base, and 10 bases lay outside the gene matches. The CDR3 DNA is TGTGCCAGCAGCTTGCAATTGACAGGGTCGGTCTACGAGCAGTACTTC. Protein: CASSLQLTGSVYEQYF.

The CDR3 is CASSFHRVGGTGELFF. The DNA for the CDR3 is TGTGCCAGCAGTTTCCACAGGGTTGGGGGGACCGGGGAGCTGTTTTTT. The chain links TRBV2 to TRBJ2-2; D tentatively reads TRBD1 or TRBD2 (6 bases each). From germline, CDR1 is SNHLY and CDR2 FYNNEI. The CDR3 consists of 16 residues. Deletions cut 5 bases from V and 5 bases from J, with 18 bases between.

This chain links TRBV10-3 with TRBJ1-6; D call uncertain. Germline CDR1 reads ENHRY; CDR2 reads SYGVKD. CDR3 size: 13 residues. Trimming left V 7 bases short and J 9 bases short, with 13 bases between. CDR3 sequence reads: CAITYDIASPLHF. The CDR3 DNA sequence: TGTGCCATCACATATGACATAGCTTCACCCCTCCACTTT.

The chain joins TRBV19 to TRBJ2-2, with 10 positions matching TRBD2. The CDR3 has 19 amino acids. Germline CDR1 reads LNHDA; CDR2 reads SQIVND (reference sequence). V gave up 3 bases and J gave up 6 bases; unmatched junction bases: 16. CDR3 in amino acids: CASSIIGLAGVMSAGELFF. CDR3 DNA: TGTGCCAGTAGTATTATTGGGCTAGCGGGAGTGATGTCGGCCGGGGAGCTGTTTTTT.

The CDR3: CASSEARHYLEEGAYEQYF. The CDR3 DNA reads TGTGCCAGCAGTGAAGCTAGACATTATCTGGAGGAGGGGGCCTACGAGCAGTACTTC. The J gene is TRBJ2-7, the V gene TRBV6-1, with D perhaps given as TRBD1 or TRBD2 (6 bases each). Trimming cost V 0 bases and J 2 bases, with 23 bases left between them. Germline CDR1 and CDR2: MNHNS and SASEGT. The CDR3 sequence is 19 residues long.

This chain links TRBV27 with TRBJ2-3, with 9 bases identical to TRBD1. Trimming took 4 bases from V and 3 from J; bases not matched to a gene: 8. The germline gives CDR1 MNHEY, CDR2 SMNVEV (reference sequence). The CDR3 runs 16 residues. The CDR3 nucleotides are TGTGCCAGCAGTTGGGGGACAGGGTTACGAACAGATACGCAGTATTTT. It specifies CASSWGTGLRTDTQYF.

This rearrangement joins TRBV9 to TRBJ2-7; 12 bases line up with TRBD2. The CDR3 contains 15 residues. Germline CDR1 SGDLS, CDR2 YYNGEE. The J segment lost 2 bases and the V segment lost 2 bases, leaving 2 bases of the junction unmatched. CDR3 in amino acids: CASSVTSGGTYEQYF. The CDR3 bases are TGTGCCAGCAGCGTGACTAGCGGGGGCACCTACGAGCAGTACTTC.

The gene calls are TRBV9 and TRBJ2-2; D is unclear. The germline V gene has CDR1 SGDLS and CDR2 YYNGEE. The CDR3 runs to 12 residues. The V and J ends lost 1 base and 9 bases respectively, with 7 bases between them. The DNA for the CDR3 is TGTGCCAGCAGCGTACCGAGCCGGGAGCTGTTTTTT. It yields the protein CASSVPSRELFF. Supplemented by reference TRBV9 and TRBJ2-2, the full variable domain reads DSGVTQTPKHLITATGQRVTLRCSPRSGDLSVYWYQQSLDQGLQFLIQYYNGEERAKGNILERFSAQQFPDLHSELNLSSLELGDSALYFCASSVPSRELFFGEGSRLTVL.

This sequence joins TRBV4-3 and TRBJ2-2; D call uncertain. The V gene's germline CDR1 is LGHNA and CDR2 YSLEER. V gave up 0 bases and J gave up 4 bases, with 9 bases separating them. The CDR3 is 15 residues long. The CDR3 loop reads CASSQDSRVTGELFF. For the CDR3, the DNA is TGCGCCAGCAGCCAAGATTCAAGGGTCACCGGGGAGCTGTTTTTT.

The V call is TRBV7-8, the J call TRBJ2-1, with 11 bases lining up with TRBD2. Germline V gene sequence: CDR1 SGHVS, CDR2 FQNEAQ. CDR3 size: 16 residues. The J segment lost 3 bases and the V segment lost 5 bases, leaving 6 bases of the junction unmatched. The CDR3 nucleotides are TGTGCCAGCAGCCCTCACACTAGCGGGAGCTACAATGAGCAGTTCTTC. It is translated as CASSPHTSGSYNEQFF.

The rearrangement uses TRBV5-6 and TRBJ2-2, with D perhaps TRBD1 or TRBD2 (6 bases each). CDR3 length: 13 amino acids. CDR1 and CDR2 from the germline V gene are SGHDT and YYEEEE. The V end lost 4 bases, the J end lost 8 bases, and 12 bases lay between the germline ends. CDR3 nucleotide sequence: TGTGCCAGCAGCCTGGGGGGCGCAGGGGAGCTGTTTTTT. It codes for CASSLGGAGELFF.

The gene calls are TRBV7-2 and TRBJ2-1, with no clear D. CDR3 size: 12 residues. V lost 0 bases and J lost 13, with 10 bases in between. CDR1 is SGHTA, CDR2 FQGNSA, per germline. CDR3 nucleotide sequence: TGTGCCAGCAGCTTAGCGACGACACGACAGTTCTTC. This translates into CASSLATTRQFF.

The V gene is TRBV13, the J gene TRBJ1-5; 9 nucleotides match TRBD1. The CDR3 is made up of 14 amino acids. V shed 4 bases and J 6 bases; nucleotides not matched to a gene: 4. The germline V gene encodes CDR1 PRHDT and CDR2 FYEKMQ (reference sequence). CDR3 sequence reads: CASSWGQGGQPQHF. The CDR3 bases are TGTGCCAGCAGCTGGGGACAGGGTGGTCAGCCCCAGCATTTT. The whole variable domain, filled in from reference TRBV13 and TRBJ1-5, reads AAGVIQSPRHLIKEKRETATLKCYPIPRHDTVYWYQQGPGQDPQFLISFYEKMQSDKGSIPDRFSAQQFSDYHSELNMSSLELGDSALYFCASSWGQGGQPQHFGDGTRLSIL.

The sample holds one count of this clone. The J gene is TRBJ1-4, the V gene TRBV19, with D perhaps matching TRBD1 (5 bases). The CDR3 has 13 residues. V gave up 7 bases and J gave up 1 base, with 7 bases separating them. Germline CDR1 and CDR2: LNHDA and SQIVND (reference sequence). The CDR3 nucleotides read TGTGCCAGTATTGGACAAACTAATGAAAAACTGTTTTTT. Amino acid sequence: CASIGQTNEKLFF.

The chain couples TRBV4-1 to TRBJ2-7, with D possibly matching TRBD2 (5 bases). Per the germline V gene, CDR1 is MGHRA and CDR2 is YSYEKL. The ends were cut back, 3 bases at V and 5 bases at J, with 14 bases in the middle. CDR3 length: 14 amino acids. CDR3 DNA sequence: TGCGCCAGCAGCCACCGGGAAAGAGGGAACGAGCAGTACTTC. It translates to CASSHRERGNEQYF.

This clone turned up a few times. In DNA form, the CDR3 reads TGTGCCAGTAAGGAGAGGGGCGCAGTAGATACGCAGTATTTT. It is translated as CASKERGAVDTQYF. This chain links TRBV19 with TRBJ2-3; D is possibly TRBD1 or TRBD2 (5 bases each). There are 14 residues in the CDR3. Trimming took 7 bases from V and 5 from J, leaving 16 bases between them. The germline gives CDR1 LNHDA, CDR2 SQIVND (reference sequence).

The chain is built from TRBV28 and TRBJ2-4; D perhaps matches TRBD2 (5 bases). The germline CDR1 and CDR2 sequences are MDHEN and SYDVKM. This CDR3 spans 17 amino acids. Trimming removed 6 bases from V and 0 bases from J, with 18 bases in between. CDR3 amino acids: CASSSGWERGAKNIQYF. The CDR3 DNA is TGTGCCAGCAGCTCCGGCTGGGAACGGGGAGCCAAAAACATTCAGTACTTC.

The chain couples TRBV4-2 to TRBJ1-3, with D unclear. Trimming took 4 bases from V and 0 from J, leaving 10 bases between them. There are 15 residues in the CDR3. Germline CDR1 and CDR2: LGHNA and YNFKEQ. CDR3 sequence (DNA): TGTGCCAGCAGCCCGGGGAGGAGCTCTGGAAACACCATATATTTT. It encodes CASSPGRSSGNTIYF.

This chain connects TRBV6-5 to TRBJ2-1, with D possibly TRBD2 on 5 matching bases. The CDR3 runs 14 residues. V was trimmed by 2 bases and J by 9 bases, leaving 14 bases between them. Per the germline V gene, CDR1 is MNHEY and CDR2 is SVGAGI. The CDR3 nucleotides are TGTGCCAGCAGTTACACATCTTCGGGGATTGAGCAGTTCTTC. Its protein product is CASSYTSSGIEQFF.

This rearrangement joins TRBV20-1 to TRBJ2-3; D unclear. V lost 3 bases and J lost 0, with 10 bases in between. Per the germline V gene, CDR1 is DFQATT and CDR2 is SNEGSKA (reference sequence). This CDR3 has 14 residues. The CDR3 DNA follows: TGCAGTGCTAGTATAGGCCCTAGCACAGATACGCAGTATTTT. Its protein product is CSASIGPSTDTQYF.